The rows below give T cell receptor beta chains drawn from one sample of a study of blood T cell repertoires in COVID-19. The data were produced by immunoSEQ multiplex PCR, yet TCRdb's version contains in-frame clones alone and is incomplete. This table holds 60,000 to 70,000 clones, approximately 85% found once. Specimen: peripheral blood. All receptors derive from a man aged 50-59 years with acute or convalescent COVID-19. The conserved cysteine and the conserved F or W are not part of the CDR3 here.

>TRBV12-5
ASGLSRQGNHGYT
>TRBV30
AWSQGISGNTIY
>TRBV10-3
AISEAEYSNQPQH
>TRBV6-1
ASSKDLPRTGGYNEQF
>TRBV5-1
ASSLGELPRGLAKNIQY
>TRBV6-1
ASSDFYGQDTEAF
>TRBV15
ATSRDPTRLGV
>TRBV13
ASSLGTGLPNSGNTIY
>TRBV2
ASRATGGSYNSPLH
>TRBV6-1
ASSDRGALGGYT
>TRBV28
ASSLGGLVSPLH
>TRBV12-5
ASGEGGRETQY
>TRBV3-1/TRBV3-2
ASSRTDSGYT
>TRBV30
AWSVQEFGGGATNEQF
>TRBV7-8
ASSLVTGGPTDTQY
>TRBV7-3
ASSLGGTTNEQF
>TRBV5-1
ASSLVGDEVEAF
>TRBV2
ASRAAEGLAGGATGELF
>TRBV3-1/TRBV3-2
ASSQAPADTQY
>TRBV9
ASSARVISSGNTIY
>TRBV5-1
ASSLPGLATSSYNEQF
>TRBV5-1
ASSASGGASSYEQY